What follows are 5 T cell receptor beta chains derived from one specimen sequenced in a study of cytomegalovirus exposure and HLA in healthy donors. The PCR employed 60 Vbeta primers together with 13 Jbeta primers. Using immunoSEQ multiplex PCR, the repertoire was profiled, and TCRdb retains in-frame clones only, with some absent. The sample comprises roughly 100,000 clones, around four fifths of which are singletons, and more than 1.5% rests with the top ten. Sequencing was carried out using PBMCs. The receptors stem from a man aged 35 to 55 in good health and CMV-seronegative.

V usage is TRBV9 and J usage is TRBJ1-4; D possibly corresponds to TRBD1 (6 bases). Trimming cost V 4 bases and J 7 bases, with 17 bases left between them. Germline loops: CDR1 SGDLS, CDR2 YYNGEE. The CDR3 extends over 15 amino acids. CDR3 in amino acids: CASSIMTGRSEKLFF. The CDR3 region has the DNA TGTGCCAGCAGCATCATGACAGGTAGGAGTGAAAAACTGTTTTTT.

The chain is built from TRBV9 and TRBJ2-2; the D is unclear. V lost 0 bases and J lost 6, with 3 bases in between. The CDR3 extends over 12 amino acids. CDR1 and CDR2 (germline): SGDLS, YYNGEE. DNA for the CDR3: TGTGCCAGCAGCGTAGTCGCCGGGGAGCTGTTTTTT. Protein: CASSVVAGELFF.

The chain employs TRBV28 and TRBJ1-5; 8 nucleotides align to TRBD1. Germline V CDR1 and CDR2: MDHEN, SYDVKM. V gave up 7 bases and J gave up 4 bases; unmatched junction bases: 18. The CDR3 has 18 amino acids. CDR3 sequence reads: CASTTARGRLLTNQPQHF. The CDR3 region has the DNA TGTGCCAGCACTACGGCCAGGGGGCGCCTCCTTACAAATCAGCCCCAGCATTTT.

DNA for the CDR3: TGTGCCAGCAGTGAATACTGGCAGGGAGGGTCAAACACCATATATTTT. It codes for CASSEYWQGGSNTIYF. V gene TRBV6-1 combines with J gene TRBJ1-3, with D maybe TRBD1 (5 bases). This CDR3 region has 16 residues. The germline gives CDR1 MNHNS, CDR2 SASEGT. The V end was cut by 2 bases, the J end by 6 bases, with 17 bases between.

CDR3: CASSKGEYEQYF. DNA of the CDR3: TGCGCCAGCAGCAAGGGGGAGTACGAGCAGTACTTC. This chain uses TRBV5-1 with TRBJ2-7; a weak D match, TRBD1 (6 bases). The CDR3 consists of 12 residues. The ends were cut back, 4 bases at V and 4 bases at J, with 9 bases in the middle. Germline lookup yields CDR1 SGHRS and CDR2 YFSETQ. The full variable domain, completed using reference TRBV5-1 and TRBJ2-7, is KAGVTQTPRYLIKTRGQQVTLSCSPISGHRSVSWYQQTPGQGLQFLFEYFSETQRNKGNFPGRFSGRQFSNSRSEMNVSTLELGDSALYLCASSKGEYEQYFGPGTRLTVT.